The T cell receptor beta chain described here comes from a study of control samples from healthy donors and cancer patients. Sequencing was performed with immunoSEQ multiplex PCR; in TCRdb, only in-frame clones are kept and a portion is missing. The data show around 230,000 clones, just under 95% seen once. Germline CDR1 ENHRY, CDR2 SYGVKD. This CDR3 has 16 residues. V trimming: 0 bases; J trimming: 4 bases; junction bases outside the gene matches: 4. The sample was blood. The clonotype was recovered from a man in his fifties or sixties in good health. This sequence joins TRBV10-3 and TRBJ2-1, with 9 bases that match TRBD1. Here the CDR3 DNA reads TGTGCCATCAGTGAGTCTCCGGGACAGGGATACAATGAGCAGTTCTTC. As protein: CAISESPGQGYNEQFF.